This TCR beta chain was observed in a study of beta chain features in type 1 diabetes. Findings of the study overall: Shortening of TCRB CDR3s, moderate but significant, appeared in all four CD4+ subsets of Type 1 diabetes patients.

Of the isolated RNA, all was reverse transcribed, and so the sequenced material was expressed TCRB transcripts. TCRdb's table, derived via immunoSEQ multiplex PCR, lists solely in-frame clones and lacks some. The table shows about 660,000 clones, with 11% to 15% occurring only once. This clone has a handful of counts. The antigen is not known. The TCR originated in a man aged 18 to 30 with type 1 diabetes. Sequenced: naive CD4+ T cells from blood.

The DNA for the CDR3 is TGCAGCGCTGGACGGTCCAAAGTAGATGAAAAACTGTTTTTT. It is translated as CSAGRSKVDEKLFF. This chain joins TRBV29-1 and TRBJ1-4; D not resolved. Germline lookup yields CDR1 SQVTM and CDR2 ANQGSEA. Trimming cost V 7 bases and J 6 bases, with 18 bases left between them. The CDR3 runs 14 residues.